These 21 T cell receptor beta chains were sequenced from one sample in a study of blood T cells in healthy people across ages. The use of a sample-barcoded 5' primer and a J-beta primer mix characterized a second PCR of roughly 6 to 12 cycles. TCRdb re-called the 5' RACE reads through MiXCR, storing one row per CDR3 protein. Of fewer than 2,000,000 distinct CDR3 sequences detected, roughly 43% appear once; the ten largest clones hold 20% to 25%. Input material: blood. The receptor source for this set is a human donor in good health.

This clonotype has just a few counts. CDR3 in amino acids: CSALRDIQETQYF. The CDR3 DNA sequence: TGCAGTGCCCTCCGGGACATCCAAGAGACCCAGTACTTC. The chain combines TRBV20-1 with TRBJ2-5; weak D call: TRBD1 (6 bases). Trimming removed 6 bases from V and 1 base from J, with 12 bases in between. Germline V gene data show CDR1 as DFQATT and CDR2 as SNEGSKA (reference sequence). The CDR3 has 13 amino acids.

This clonotype has only a few counts. The chain links TRBV28 to TRBJ2-7; 8 nucleotides align to TRBD2. CDR1 is MDHEN and CDR2 is SYDVKM in the germline V gene. The CDR3 has 14 amino acids. The trim removed 7 bases at V and 2 bases at J, leaving 7 bases unmatched. CDR3 region: CASTTPGGAYEQYF. The CDR3, as DNA: TGTGCCAGCACCACTCCCGGGGGGGCCTACGAGCAGTACTTC.

The chain has TRBV6-6 and TRBJ2-5; 8 nucleotides line up with TRBD1. With V trimmed by 6 bases and J by 1 base, 10 bases remained unmatched. Per the germline V gene, CDR1 is MNHNY and CDR2 is SVGAGI (reference sequence). The CDR3 runs to 16 residues. The CDR3 DNA reads TGTGCCAGCAGCCGACACCGAGGACAGGGCCAAGAGACCCAGTACTTC. It specifies CASSRHRGQGQETQYF.

As for this clonotype: A single base separates this from a much larger clone, so it may be a read error. The chain has TRBV5-1 and TRBJ1-2, with a possible D match to TRBD1 (5 bases). CDR1 is SGHRS, CDR2 YFSETQ, per germline. This CDR3 contains 15 residues. With 6 bases removed from V and 2 bases from J, the gap between germline ends came to 17 bases. The CDR3 here is CASKLQGSWNYGYTF. The CDR3 DNA is TGCGCCAGCAAACTCCAGGGAAGTTGGAACTATGGCTACACCTTC.

This clonotype has more than one count but fewer than ten. This sequence joins TRBV28 and TRBJ1-2, with a possible D match to TRBD1 (5 bases). With 6 bases removed from V and 4 bases from J, the gap between germline ends came to 15 bases. The CDR3 contains 14 residues. Germline-derived CDR1 and CDR2 are MDHEN and SYDVKM. The CDR3, as DNA: TGTGCCAGCAGCTATAGAATTGGGGGCTATGGCTACACCTTC. Translating it yields CASSYRIGGYGYTF.

The V and J genes are TRBV7-2 and TRBJ2-3; D is perhaps TRBD1 or TRBD2 (5 bases each). Germline assignment: CDR1 SGHTA and CDR2 FQGNSA. V shed 4 bases and J shed 1 base, with 12 bases lying between them. CDR3 length: 15 amino acids. The CDR3 is CASSSPGRRTDTQYF. Here the CDR3 DNA reads TGTGCCAGCAGCTCCCCGGGGCGCCGCACAGATACGCAGTATTTT. Full variable domain (outside the CDR3, taken from reference TRBV7-2 and TRBJ2-3): GAGVSQSPSNKVTEKGKDVELRCDPISGHTALYWYRQSLGQGLEFLIYFQGNSAPDKSGLPSDRFSAERTGGSVSTLTIQRTQQEDSAVYLCASSSPGRRTDTQYFGPGTRLTVL.

The rearrangement uses TRBV18 and TRBJ1-1; D is possibly TRBD1 (5 bases). The V end was cut by 0 bases, the J end by 2 bases, with 13 bases between. The CDR3 sequence is 16 residues long. Germline V gene data show CDR1 as KGHSH and CDR2 as LQKENI. The CDR3: CASSPPGRISNTEAFF. The CDR3 DNA follows: TGTGCCAGCTCACCACCGGGACGGATTAGTAACACTGAAGCTTTCTTT.

The chain uses TRBV11-2 and TRBJ1-2, with a possible D match to TRBD1 (5 bases). Germline CDR1 and CDR2: SGHAT and FQNNGV. The CDR3 covers 17 residues. The V end lost 0 bases, the J end lost 3 bases, and 17 bases lay between the germline ends. The CDR3: CASSLDGDLIQDYGYTF. CDR3 sequence (DNA): TGTGCCAGCAGCTTAGATGGCGATTTAATACAGGACTATGGCTACACCTTC.

J is TRBJ2-7 and V is TRBV20-1; D is undetermined. The CDR3 spans 12 residues. CDR1 is DFQATT and CDR2 is SNEGSKA in the germline V gene (reference sequence). V gave up 2 bases and J gave up 4 bases, with 9 bases separating them. CDR3: CSARTVGYEQYF. CDR3 sequence (DNA): TGCAGTGCTAGAACGGTCGGTTACGAGCAGTACTTC.

The V call is TRBV4-1, the J call TRBJ1-2; D is uncertain. V lost 1 base and J lost 8, with 14 bases in between. The CDR3 runs 14 residues. Germline lookup yields CDR1 MGHRA and CDR2 YSYEKL. The CDR3 loop reads CASSQGTIFRGYTF. The CDR3 nucleotides are TGCGCCAGCAGCCAAGGGACGATCTTTCGCGGCTACACCTTC.

This rearrangement joins TRBV4-1 to TRBJ2-4; TRBD2 matches 13 bases. Per the germline V gene, CDR1 is MGHRA and CDR2 is YSYEKL. There are 18 residues in the CDR3. J lost 1 base, V lost 1 base, and 4 bases had no gene match. CDR3 nucleotide sequence: TGCGCCAGCAGCCAAGGACTAGCGGGGGGTCCTGCCAAAAACATTCAGTACTTC. It codes for CASSQGLAGGPAKNIQYF.

This clonotype was seen only a few times. The rearrangement links TRBV18 to TRBJ2-4; D is possibly TRBD2 (6 bases). This CDR3 has 15 amino acids. Trimming removed 6 bases from V and 3 bases from J, with 15 bases in between. Germline V CDR1 and CDR2: KGHSH, LQKENI. CDR3 nucleotides: TGTGCCAGCTCCGCCGGGACTTCGGGCAAAAACATTCAGTACTTC. Its protein product is CASSAGTSGKNIQYF.

In regard to this clonotype: A far larger clone is off by one base, so a read error is likely. The rearrangement uses TRBV12-3 or TRBV12-4 and TRBJ2-3, with D unresolved. The CDR3 loop spans 13 amino acids. V was clipped by 6 bases and J by 0 bases, with 7 bases between them. The CDR3 sequence: CASRPRSTDTQYF. As DNA, the CDR3 is TGTGCCAGCAGGCCACGTAGCACAGATACGCAGTATTTT.

V is TRBV5-1 and J is TRBJ2-1, with D possibly being TRBD1 (9 bases). Germline assignment: CDR1 SGHRS and CDR2 YFSETQ. Between the trimmed V and J ends, which lost 4 bases and 6 bases, there was a span of 23 bases. The CDR3 is 17 amino acids. The CDR3 protein is CASSLDRGSGLGNEQFF. The DNA of the CDR3 is TGCGCCAGCAGCCTAGACAGGGGGTCGGGACTAGGCAATGAGCAGTTCTTC.

As to this clonotype: One junction end does not reproduce the germline sequence, and a read error may be involved. The chain links TRBV7-9 to TRBJ1-6; the D is unclear. The CDR3 totals 15 residues. Germline V gene data show CDR1 as SEHNR and CDR2 as FQNEAQ (reference sequence). DNA of the CDR3: TGCGCCAGCAGCTTAGCGATAGGGAGTGGTTCACCCCTCCACTTT. This codes for CASSLAIGSGSPLHF. The full variable domain, completed using reference TRBV7-9 and TRBJ1-6, is DTGVSQNPRHKITKRGQNVTFRCDPISEHNRLYWYRQTLGQGPEFLTYFQNEAQLEKSRLLSDRFSAERPKGSFSTLEIQRTEQGDSAMYLCASSLAIGSGSPLHFGNGTRLTVT.

This clonotype was seen a handful of times. This sequence joins TRBV4-3 and TRBJ2-5; tentatively, D is TRBD2 (6 bases). Matching the DNA end better, TRBJ2-7 makes the J call doubtful. The CDR3 runs to 16 residues. Germline V gene data show CDR1 as LGHNA and CDR2 as YSLEER. Written as DNA, the CDR3 is TGCGCCAGCAGCCAAGACGCTGTGGGGGGAGACTACGAGCAGTACTTC. It encodes CASSQDAVGGDYEQYF.

The chain joins TRBV12-3 or TRBV12-4 to TRBJ2-3; 9 nucleotides line up with TRBD2. The CDR3 loop spans 13 amino acids. V dropped 7 bases and J dropped 5; count of bases not matched to a gene: 4. CDR3 coding DNA: TGTGCCAGCATGGCGGGGGGGCTAGATACGCAGTATTTT. Protein: CASMAGGLDTQYF.

This clonotype appeared a few times. The J gene is TRBJ1-1, the V gene TRBV12-3 or TRBV12-4; D remains ambiguous. The germline V and J ends were trimmed by 3 bases and 3 bases, with 8 bases remaining between them. This CDR3 spans 13 amino acids. The CDR3 loop reads CASSFGDDTEAFF. The CDR3 DNA reads TGTGCCAGCAGTTTCGGGGATGACACTGAAGCTTTCTTT.

This clonotype showed up just a few times. The chain has TRBV7-7 and TRBJ2-7, with 7 bases that match TRBD2. The J call may not be correct, given that the DNA end is closer to TRBJ2-5. The CDR3 sequence is 13 residues long. Germline assignment: CDR1 SSHAT and CDR2 FNYEAQ (reference sequence). As DNA, the CDR3 is TGTGCCAGCAGCCTTGGACTAGACCAGACCCAGTACTTC. As protein: CASSLGLDQTQYF.

This clonotype turned up a few times. In DNA form, the CDR3 reads TGTGCCAGCAGCGCTCGACTGGTCGGCTACGAGCAGTACTTC. It encodes CASSARLVGYEQYF. The chain combines TRBV13 with TRBJ2-5; no clear D gene. The J call may be incorrect, as the DNA end agrees better with TRBJ2-7. CDR1 is PRHDT and CDR2 is FYEKMQ in the germline V gene (reference sequence). The CDR3 runs 14 residues.

In this sample, this clonotype turned up a few times. The CDR3 coding sequence is TGTGCCAGCAGCCCGGGACAGGGGACGTCCTACGAGCAGTACTTC. The encoded protein is CASSPGQGTSYEQYF. The rearrangement uses TRBV9 and TRBJ2-7, with 10 bases that match TRBD1. V was pared by 4 bases and J by 1 base, with 5 bases of the junction left unmatched. Germline V gene sequence: CDR1 SGDLS, CDR2 YYNGEE. The CDR3 loop spans 15 amino acids.